Described below is a single T cell receptor (beta chain) sequence and its context. Its target is unknown. This record belongs to a study of CD8+ T cells in alopecia areata. Study-wide findings and caveats: Scalp sample sequencing also detects resident alphabeta T cells of normal skin.

In each case, RNA was isolated and then reverse transcribed into cDNA as the sequencing template. Data came from immunoSEQ multiplex PCR; TCRdb stores just in-frame clones and leaves some out. The sample lists around 34,000 clones; approximately 60% were seen once. Trimming left V 2 bases short and J 2 bases short, with 10 bases between. The CDR3 extends over 14 amino acids. CDR1 is SGHRS and CDR2 is YFSETQ in the germline V gene. This receptor was taken from a human donor with alopecia areata. What was sequenced was NKG2D-high CD8+ T cells sorted from blood. V and J are TRBV5-1 and TRBJ1-2, with no clear D. The CDR3 sequence is CASSFTGPNYGYTF. CDR3 bases: TGCGCCAGCAGCTTCACCGGGCCAAACTATGGCTACACCTTC.